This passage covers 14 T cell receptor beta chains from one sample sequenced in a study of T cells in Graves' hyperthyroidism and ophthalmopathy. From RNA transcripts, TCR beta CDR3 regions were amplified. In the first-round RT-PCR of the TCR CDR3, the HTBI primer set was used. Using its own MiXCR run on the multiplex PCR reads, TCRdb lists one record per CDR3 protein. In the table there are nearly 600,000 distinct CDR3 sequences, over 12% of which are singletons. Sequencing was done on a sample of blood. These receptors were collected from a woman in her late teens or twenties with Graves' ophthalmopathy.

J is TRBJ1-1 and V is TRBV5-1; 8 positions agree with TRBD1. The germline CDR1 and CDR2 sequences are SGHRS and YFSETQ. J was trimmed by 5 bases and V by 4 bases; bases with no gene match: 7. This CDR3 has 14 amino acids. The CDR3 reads CASSKQGVLTEAFF. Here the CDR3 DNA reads TGCGCCAGCAGCAAACAGGGGGTTTTGACTGAAGCTTTCTTT.

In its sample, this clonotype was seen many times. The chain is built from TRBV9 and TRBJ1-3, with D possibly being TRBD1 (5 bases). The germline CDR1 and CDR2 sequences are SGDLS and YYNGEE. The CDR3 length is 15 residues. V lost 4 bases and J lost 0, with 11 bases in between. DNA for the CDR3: TGTGCCAGCAGCCCTGGGGACTCCTCTGGAAACACCATATATTTT. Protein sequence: CASSPGDSSGNTIYF.

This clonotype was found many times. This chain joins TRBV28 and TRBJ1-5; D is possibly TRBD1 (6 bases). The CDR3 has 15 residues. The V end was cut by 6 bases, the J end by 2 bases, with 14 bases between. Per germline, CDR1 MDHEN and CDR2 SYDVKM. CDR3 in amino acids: CASRWEGGGNQPQHF. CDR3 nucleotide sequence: TGTGCCAGCAGGTGGGAGGGGGGCGGCAATCAGCCCCAGCATTTT. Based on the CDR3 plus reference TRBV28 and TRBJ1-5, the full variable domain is DVKVTQSSRYLVKRTGEKVFLECVQDMDHENMFWYRQDPGLGLRLIYFSYDVKMKEKGDIPEGYSVSREKKERFSLILESASTNQTSMYLCASRWEGGGNQPQHFGDGTRLSIL.

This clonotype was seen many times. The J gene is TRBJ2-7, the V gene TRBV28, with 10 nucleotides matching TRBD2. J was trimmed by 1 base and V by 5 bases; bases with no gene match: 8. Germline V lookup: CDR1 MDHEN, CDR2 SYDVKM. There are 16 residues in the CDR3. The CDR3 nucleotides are TGTGCCAGCAGTGTAGCCAGGACTAGCGGATCCTACGAGCAGTACTTC. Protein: CASSVARTSGSYEQYF.

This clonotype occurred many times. The CDR3 reads CAIRPGTEFDEQYF. The CDR3 nucleotides read TGTGCCATCAGACCCGGGACCGAATTCGACGAGCAGTACTTC. The gene calls are TRBV10-3 and TRBJ2-7; the D call may be TRBD1 or TRBD2 (5 bases each). With 6 bases removed from V and 5 bases from J, the gap between germline ends came to 17 bases. The CDR3 is made up of 14 amino acids. Germline loops: CDR1 ENHRY, CDR2 SYGVKD.

CDR3 in amino acids: CASRTGQVINEQFF. CDR3 coding DNA: TGTGCCAGCCGAACGGGACAGGTGATAAATGAGCAGTTCTTC. The rearrangement joins TRBV12-3 or TRBV12-4 to TRBJ2-1, with TRBD1 matching 8 bases. Unmatched junction bases numbered 10, after V lost 8 bases and J lost 7 bases. There are 14 residues in the CDR3.

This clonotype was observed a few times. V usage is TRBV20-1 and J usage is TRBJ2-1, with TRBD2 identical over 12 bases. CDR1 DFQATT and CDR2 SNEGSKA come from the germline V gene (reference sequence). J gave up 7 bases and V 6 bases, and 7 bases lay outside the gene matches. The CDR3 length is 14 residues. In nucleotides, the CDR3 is TGCAGTGCAACTAGCGGGAGGCCTAAAAATGAGCAGTTCTTC. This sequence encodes CSATSGRPKNEQFF.

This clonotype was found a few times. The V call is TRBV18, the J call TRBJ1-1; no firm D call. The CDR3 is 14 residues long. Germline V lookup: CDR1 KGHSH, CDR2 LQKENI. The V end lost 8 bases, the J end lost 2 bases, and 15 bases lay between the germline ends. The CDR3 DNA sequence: TGTGCCAGCCCCCGCGGCGCACAAAACACTGAAGCTTTCTTT. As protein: CASPRGAQNTEAFF.

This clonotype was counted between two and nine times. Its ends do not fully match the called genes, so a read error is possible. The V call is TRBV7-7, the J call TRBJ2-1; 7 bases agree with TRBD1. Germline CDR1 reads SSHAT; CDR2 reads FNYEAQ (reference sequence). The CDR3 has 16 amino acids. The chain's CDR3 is CASSYRQGATYNEQFF. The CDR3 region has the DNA TGTGCTAGCAGCTATAGACAGGGCGCCACCTACAATGAGCAGTTCTTC.

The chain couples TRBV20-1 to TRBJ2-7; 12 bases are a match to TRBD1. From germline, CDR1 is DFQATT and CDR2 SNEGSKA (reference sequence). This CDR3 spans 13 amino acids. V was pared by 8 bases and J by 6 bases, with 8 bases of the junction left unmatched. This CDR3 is CSTTGTGGSEQYF. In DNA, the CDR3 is TGCAGTACCACCGGGACAGGGGGCTCCGAGCAGTACTTC.

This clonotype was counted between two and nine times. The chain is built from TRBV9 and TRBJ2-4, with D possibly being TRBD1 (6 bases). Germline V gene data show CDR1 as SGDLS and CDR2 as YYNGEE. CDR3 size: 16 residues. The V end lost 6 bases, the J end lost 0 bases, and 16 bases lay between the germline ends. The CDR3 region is CASTLRTVGAKNIQYF. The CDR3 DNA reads TGTGCCAGCACCCTCAGGACAGTCGGAGCCAAAAACATTCAGTACTTC.

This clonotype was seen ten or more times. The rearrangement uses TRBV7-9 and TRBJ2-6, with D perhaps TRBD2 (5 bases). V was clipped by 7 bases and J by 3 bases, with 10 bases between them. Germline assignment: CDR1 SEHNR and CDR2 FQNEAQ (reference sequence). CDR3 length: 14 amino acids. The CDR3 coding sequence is TGTGCCAGCATAGTGGGAGTTGGGGCCAACGTCCTGACTTTC. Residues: CASIVGVGANVLTF.

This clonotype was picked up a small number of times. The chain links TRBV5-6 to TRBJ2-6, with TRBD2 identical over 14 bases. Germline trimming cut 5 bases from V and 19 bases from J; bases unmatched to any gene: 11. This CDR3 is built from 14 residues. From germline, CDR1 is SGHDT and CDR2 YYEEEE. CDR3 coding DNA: TGTGCCAGCAGTAGGGGACTAGCGGGAGAGGGTTTTACTTTC. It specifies CASSRGLAGEGFTF.

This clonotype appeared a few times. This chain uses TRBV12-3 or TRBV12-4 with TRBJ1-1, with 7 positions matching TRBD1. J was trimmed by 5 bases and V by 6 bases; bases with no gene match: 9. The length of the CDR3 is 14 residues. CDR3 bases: TGTGCCAGCAGGCTTACAGGGGAGGGGACTGAAGCTTTCTTT. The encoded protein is CASRLTGEGTEAFF.